This T cell receptor beta chain comes out of a study of blood T cell repertoires in COVID-19. Produced via immunoSEQ multiplex PCR; TCRdb's table is partial and in-frame only. The sample has around 190,000 clones, roughly 84% seen once. The material sequenced was peripheral blood. This TCR was recovered from a human donor in a cohort sampled during active COVID-19.

CDR3 coding DNA: TGTGCCAGCAGTACTCCAGGGGTCTTCACCTTC. This gives the protein CASSTPGVFTF. The gene calls are TRBV6-2 or TRBV6-3 and TRBJ1-2, with D possibly TRBD1 on 6 matching bases. CDR1 and CDR2 (germline): MNHEY, SVGEGT. Trimming pared 5 bases from V and 13 bases from J, leaving 14 bases between. The CDR3 is 11 residues long.